This T cell receptor (beta chain) was observed in a study of T cells in Graves' hyperthyroidism and ophthalmopathy. Study-level results: Model output signaled ophthalmopathy a median roughly six months ahead of onset.

This clonotype was seen repeatedly, ten times or more. The antigen is unknown. Ophthalmopathy patients had Clinical Activity Score at least 3, NOSPECS grade at least 4, duration under 3 months. Each diagnosis drew on symptoms, thyroxine, TRAb, thyroid ultrasound and orbital computed tomography findings. This CDR3 region has 13 residues. Germline loops: CDR1 SGHNT, CDR2 YENEEA. Trimming shortened V by 4 bases and J by 3 bases, and 10 bases separated the two germline ends. The CDR3 regions of TCR beta were amplified from RNA transcripts. First-round RT-PCR targeting the TCR CDR3 was performed with the HTBI primer set. TCRdb reprocessed the multiplex PCR reads with MiXCR, giving one entry per CDR3 protein. This table holds 620,000 or so distinct CDR3 sequences, roughly 15% found once.

The chain carries TRBV11-3 and TRBJ2-7; no definite D call. The sequence derives from a woman in her fifties or sixties with Graves' ophthalmopathy. The sample taken for sequencing was blood. The CDR3 DNA sequence: TGTGCCAGCAGCTCCGGGCCTTACTACGAGCAGTACTTC. Translation gives CASSSGPYYEQYF.